Sequencing of this T cell receptor beta chain was carried out in a study of OX40 agonist ivuxolimab in advanced cancers. Overall study: The patients received agonistic anti-OX40 (CD134) antibody ivuxolimab. Every 2 weeks, ivuxolimab was infused into the patients intravenously at between 0.01 and 10 mg/kg. Partial responses occurred in three patients (one hepatocellular carcinoma, two cutaneous melanoma).

This CDR3 is 13 amino acids long. Germline CDR1 is MGHDK and CDR2 is SYGVNS. The V end was cut by 4 bases, the J end by 9 bases, with 13 bases between. The method was immunoSEQ multiplex PCR; TCRdb's version includes in-frame clones alone and lacks a portion of them. The sample lists around 46,000 clones, 90% to 95% occurring once. Turning to this clone: Its target is not known.

The study's findings and limits: Researchers report that CD8+ T cells had, on average, more expanded clones than CD4+.

The chain joins TRBV25-1 to TRBJ2-4; a possible D gene is TRBD2 (5 bases). The sample here was CD4+ or CD8+ T cells sorted from blood, taken in a trial of the OX40 agonist ivuxolimab. The sequence was obtained from an adult with an advanced solid tumor such as melanoma, head and neck, liver or kidney cancer. DNA for the CDR3: TGTGCCAGCAGTGGAGGGTTCGGTGCCATTCAGTACTTC. This sequence encodes CASSGGFGAIQYF.